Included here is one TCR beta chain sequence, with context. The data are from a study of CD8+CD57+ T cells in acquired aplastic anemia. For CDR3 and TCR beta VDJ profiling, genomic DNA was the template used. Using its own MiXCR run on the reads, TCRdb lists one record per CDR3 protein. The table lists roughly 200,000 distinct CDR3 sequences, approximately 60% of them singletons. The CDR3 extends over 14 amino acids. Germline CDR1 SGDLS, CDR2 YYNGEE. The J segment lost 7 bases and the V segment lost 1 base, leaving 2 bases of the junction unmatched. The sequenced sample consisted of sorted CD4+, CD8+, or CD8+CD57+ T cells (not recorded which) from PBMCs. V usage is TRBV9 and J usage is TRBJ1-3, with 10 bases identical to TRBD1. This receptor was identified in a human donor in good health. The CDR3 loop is CASSVPGQGNTIYF. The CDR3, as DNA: TGTGCCAGCAGCGTACCGGGACAGGGGAACACCATATATTTT.